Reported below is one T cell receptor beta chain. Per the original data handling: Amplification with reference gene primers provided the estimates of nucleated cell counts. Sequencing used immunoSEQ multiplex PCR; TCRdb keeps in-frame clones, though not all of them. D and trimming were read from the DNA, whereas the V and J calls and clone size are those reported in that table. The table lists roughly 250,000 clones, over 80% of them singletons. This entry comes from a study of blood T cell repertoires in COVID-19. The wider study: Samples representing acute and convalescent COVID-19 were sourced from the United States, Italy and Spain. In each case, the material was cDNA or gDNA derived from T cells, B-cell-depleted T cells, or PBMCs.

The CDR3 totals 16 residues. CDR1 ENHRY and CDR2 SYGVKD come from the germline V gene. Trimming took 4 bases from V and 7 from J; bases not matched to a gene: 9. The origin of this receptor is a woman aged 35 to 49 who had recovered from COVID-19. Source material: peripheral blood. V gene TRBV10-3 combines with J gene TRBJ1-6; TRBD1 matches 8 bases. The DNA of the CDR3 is TGTGCCATCAGTGGGGGGACAGGCAGATACAATTCACCCCTCCACTTT. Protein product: CAISGGTGRYNSPLHF.